The present T cell receptor beta chain was sequenced within a study of blood T cell repertoires in COVID-19. Study-level background: COVID-19 samples collected from the United States, Italy and Spain covered acute and convalescent phases. PBMCs, B-cell-depleted T cells, or T cells provided the cDNA or gDNA that made up the material.

Original processing notes: Researchers report that nucleated cell counts were estimated from reference gene primer amplification. Clones were read by immunoSEQ multiplex PCR, and TCRdb kept only the in-frame ones, dropping some. D and trimming were read from the DNA, whereas the V and J calls and clone size are those reported in that table. The table records around 150,000 clones, under 85% of them present only once. This CDR3 has 15 amino acids. Germline V gene sequence: CDR1 MDHEN, CDR2 SYDVKM. V shed 2 bases and J shed 8 bases, with 15 bases lying between them. The rearrangement links TRBV28 to TRBJ1-4; perhaps TRBD1 as D (5 bases). What was sequenced was peripheral blood. This receptor was identified in an elderly woman with acute or convalescent COVID-19. Here the CDR3 reads CASSLVQGPREKLFF. In DNA, the CDR3 is TGTGCCAGCAGTTTAGTTCAGGGCCCTCGGGAAAAACTGTTTTTT.